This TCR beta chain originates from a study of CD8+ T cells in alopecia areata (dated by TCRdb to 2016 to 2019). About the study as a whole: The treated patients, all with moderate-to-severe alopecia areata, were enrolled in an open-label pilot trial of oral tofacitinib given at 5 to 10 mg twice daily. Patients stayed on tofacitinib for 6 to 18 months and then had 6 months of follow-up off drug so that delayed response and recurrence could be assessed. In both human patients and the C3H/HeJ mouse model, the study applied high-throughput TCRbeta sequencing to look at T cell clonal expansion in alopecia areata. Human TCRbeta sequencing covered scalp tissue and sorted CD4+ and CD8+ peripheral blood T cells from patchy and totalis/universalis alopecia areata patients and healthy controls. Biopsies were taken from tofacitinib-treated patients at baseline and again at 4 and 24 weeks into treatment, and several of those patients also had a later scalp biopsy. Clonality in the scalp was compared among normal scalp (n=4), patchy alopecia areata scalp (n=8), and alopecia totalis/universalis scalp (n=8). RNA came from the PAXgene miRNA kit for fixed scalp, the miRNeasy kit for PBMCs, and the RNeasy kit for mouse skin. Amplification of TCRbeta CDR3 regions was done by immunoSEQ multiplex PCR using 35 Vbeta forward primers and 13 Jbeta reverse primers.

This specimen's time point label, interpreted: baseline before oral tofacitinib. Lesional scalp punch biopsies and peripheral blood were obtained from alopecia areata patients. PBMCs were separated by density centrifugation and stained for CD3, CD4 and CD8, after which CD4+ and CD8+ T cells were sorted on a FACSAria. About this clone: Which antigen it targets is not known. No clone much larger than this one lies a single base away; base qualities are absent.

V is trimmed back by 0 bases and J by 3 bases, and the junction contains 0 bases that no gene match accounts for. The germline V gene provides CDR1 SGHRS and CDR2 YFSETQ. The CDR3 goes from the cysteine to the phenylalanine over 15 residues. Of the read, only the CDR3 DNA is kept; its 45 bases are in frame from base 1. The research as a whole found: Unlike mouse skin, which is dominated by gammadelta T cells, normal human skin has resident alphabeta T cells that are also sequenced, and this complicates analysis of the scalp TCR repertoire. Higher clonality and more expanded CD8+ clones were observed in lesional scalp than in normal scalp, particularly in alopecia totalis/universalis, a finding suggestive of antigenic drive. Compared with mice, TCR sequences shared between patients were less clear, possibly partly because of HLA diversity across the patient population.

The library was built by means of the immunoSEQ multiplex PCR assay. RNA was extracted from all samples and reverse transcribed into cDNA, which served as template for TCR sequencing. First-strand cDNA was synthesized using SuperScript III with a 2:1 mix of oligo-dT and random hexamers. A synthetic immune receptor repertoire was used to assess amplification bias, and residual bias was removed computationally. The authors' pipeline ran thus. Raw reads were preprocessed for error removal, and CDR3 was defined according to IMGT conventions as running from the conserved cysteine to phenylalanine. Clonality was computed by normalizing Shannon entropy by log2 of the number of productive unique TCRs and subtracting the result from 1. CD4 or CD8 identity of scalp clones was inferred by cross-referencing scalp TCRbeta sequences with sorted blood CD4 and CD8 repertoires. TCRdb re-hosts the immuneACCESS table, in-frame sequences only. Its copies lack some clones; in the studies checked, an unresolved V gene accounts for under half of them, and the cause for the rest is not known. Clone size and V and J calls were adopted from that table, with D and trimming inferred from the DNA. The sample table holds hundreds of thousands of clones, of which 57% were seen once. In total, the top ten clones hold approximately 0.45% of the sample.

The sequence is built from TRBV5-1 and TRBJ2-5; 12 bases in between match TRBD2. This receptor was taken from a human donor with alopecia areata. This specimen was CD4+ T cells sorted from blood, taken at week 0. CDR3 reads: CASSLGTSGKETQYF. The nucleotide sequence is TGCGCCAGCAGCTTGGGGACTAGCGGGAAAGAGACCCAGTACTTC.